This record concerns one T cell receptor beta chain sequence. This sample is drawn from a study of blood T cell repertoires in COVID-19. Profiling relied on immunoSEQ multiplex PCR, and the TCRdb table lists in-frame clones only, not all of them. The sample holds over 300,000 clones, roughly 85% seen once. Trimming cost V 5 bases and J 6 bases; bases outside gene matches: 15. The CDR3 runs 16 residues. Germline CDR1 reads PRHDT; CDR2 reads FYEKMQ (reference sequence). The TCR was taken from a human donor in a cohort sampled during active COVID-19. V gene TRBV13 combines with J gene TRBJ1-1; TRBD1 matches at 7 bases. The source material was peripheral blood. The CDR3 loop is CASSAHRGRVLPEAFF. The CDR3 nucleotides read TGTGCCAGCAGCGCTCACAGGGGACGGGTGTTACCTGAAGCTTTCTTT. Full variable domain (outside the CDR3, taken from reference TRBV13 and TRBJ1-1): AAGVIQSPRHLIKEKRETATLKCYPIPRHDTVYWYQQGPGQDPQFLISFYEKMQSDKGSIPDRFSAQQFSDYHSELNMSSLELGDSALYFCASSAHRGRVLPEAFFGQGTRLTVV.